The 16 T cell receptor beta chains presented below share a single source sample, sequenced in a study of OX40 agonist ivuxolimab in advanced cancers. Assay used: immunoSEQ multiplex PCR; TCRdb lists only in-frame clones, some missing. This table has approximately 100,000 clones, about nine tenths appearing once. Here the sequenced sample was CD4+ or CD8+ T cells sorted from blood, taken in a trial of the OX40 agonist ivuxolimab. These TCRs come from an adult with an advanced solid tumor such as melanoma, head and neck, liver or kidney cancer.

The rearrangement joins TRBV18 to TRBJ2-5; D is unresolved. The V end lost 2 bases, the J end lost 5 bases, and 9 bases lay between the germline ends. CDR3 size: 13 residues. Germline values: CDR1 KGHSH, CDR2 LQKENI. CDR3 DNA: TGTGCCAGCTCACCAAGCCATTTGGAGACCCAGTACTTC. This gives the protein CASSPSHLETQYF.

V and J are TRBV11-2 and TRBJ2-7, with TRBD2 as a possible D gene (6 bases). There are 14 residues in the CDR3. The V and J ends lost 5 bases and 1 base respectively, with 12 bases between them. The germline gives CDR1 SGHAT, CDR2 FQNNGV. CDR3 nucleotides: TGTGCCAGCAGCGTCTCCGCGGGGTCCTACGAGCAGTACTTC. Amino acid sequence: CASSVSAGSYEQYF.

This chain uses TRBV30 with TRBJ1-4; 9 nucleotides align to TRBD1. This CDR3 spans 13 amino acids. Germline trimming cut 5 bases from V and 4 bases from J; bases unmatched to any gene: 2. Germline V CDR1 and CDR2: GTSNPN, SVGIG (reference sequence). The CDR3, as DNA: TGTGCCTGGGAGGGACAGGGTAATGAAAAACTGTTTTTT. Translating it yields CAWEGQGNEKLFF.

This chain uses TRBV7-2 with TRBJ2-7, with D unresolved. The CDR3 runs 14 residues. Per the germline V gene, CDR1 is SGHTA and CDR2 is FQGNSA. V lost 1 base and J lost 3, with 10 bases in between. The CDR3 DNA is TGTGCCAGCAGCTTAGGCCTAGAACTCTACGAGCAGTACTTC. Amino acid sequence: CASSLGLELYEQYF.

About this clone: Other DNA sequences in this specimen translate into the identical CDR3. The chain joins TRBV28 to TRBJ2-7; no clear D gene. This CDR3 has 12 residues. Germline V gene data show CDR1 as MDHEN and CDR2 as SYDVKM. Trimming removed 2 bases at V and 3 bases at J, with 5 bases between. For the CDR3, the DNA is TGTGCCAGCAGTTTAGGAGACTACGAGCAGTACTTC. Its translation: CASSLGDYEQYF.

The V and J genes are TRBV29-1 and TRBJ2-5; TRBD1 agrees at 7 bases. The CDR3 length is 17 residues. Germline CDR1 is SQVTM and CDR2 is ANQGSEA. V lost 6 bases and J lost 10; bases outside the gene matches: 26. CDR3 nucleotide sequence: TGCAGCGTGCAGACCTTGGGGACAGACCCGCCGGTTGGGGACCAGTACTTC. This gives the protein CSVQTLGTDPPVGDQYF.

The chain joins TRBV9 to TRBJ1-1; 7 bases match TRBD1. From germline, CDR1 is SGDLS and CDR2 YYNGEE. This CDR3 is 14 amino acids long. V was pared by 3 bases and J by 1 base, with 3 bases of the junction left unmatched. The CDR3 protein is CASSAGQRNTEAFF. For the CDR3, the DNA is TGTGCCAGCAGCGCGGGACAGAGGAACACTGAAGCTTTCTTT.

V gene TRBV4-3 combines with J gene TRBJ1-4, with 7 bases matching TRBD1. Germline trimming cut 0 bases from V and 15 bases from J; bases unmatched to any gene: 10. This CDR3 spans 14 amino acids. Germline V gives CDR1 LGHNA, CDR2 YSLEER. As DNA, the CDR3 is TGCGCCAGCAGCCAAGATCAAGGGGGCGGGAGAGTGTTTTTT. Protein sequence: CASSQDQGGGRVFF.

This chain joins TRBV12-5 and TRBJ1-1; a possible D gene is TRBD1 (5 bases). The CDR3 sequence is 15 residues long. V lost 2 bases, J lost 6 bases, and 16 bases lay in between. CDR1 and CDR2 (germline): LGHNT, FRNRAP. CDR3 residues: CASGLTPPGPPEAFF. The CDR3 DNA reads TGTGCTAGTGGTTTGACACCGCCGGGGCCGCCTGAAGCTTTCTTT.

The genes are TRBV19 and TRBJ1-1, with 12 bases matching TRBD1. The CDR3 is made up of 11 amino acids. Germline V gene sequence: CDR1 LNHDA, CDR2 SQIVND (reference sequence). Losses at the gene ends were 9 bases for V and 10 bases for J; bases not matched to a gene: 3. This CDR3 reads CASWDRGPAFF. The CDR3 DNA sequence: TGTGCCAGCTGGGACAGGGGGCCAGCTTTCTTT.

This rearrangement joins TRBV7-6 to TRBJ2-5, with 9 nucleotides matching TRBD2. J was trimmed by 10 bases and V by 4 bases; bases with no gene match: 4. From germline, CDR1 is SGHVS and CDR2 FNYEAQ. The CDR3 runs 12 residues. The DNA of the CDR3 is TGTGCCAGCAGCTCGGCGGGGGGGCACCAGTACTTC. Protein sequence: CASSSAGGHQYF.

Of note for this clone: Distinct nucleotide sequences in the sample also encode this CDR3. This rearrangement joins TRBV19 to TRBJ2-5, with 8 bases lining up with TRBD2. Germline V gives CDR1 LNHDA, CDR2 SQIVND (reference sequence). This CDR3 is built from 13 residues. Unmatched junction bases numbered 4, after V lost 5 bases and J lost 5 bases. The CDR3 nucleotides are TGTGCCAGTAGTGGACTAGCTGGGGAGACCCAGTACTTC. As protein: CASSGLAGETQYF.

The chain employs TRBV18 and TRBJ1-2; D not certain. Trimming stripped 2 bases from V and 2 bases from J, with 6 bases between. Germline V lookup: CDR1 KGHSH, CDR2 LQKENI. The CDR3 is 13 amino acids. The CDR3 region has the DNA TGTGCCAGCTCACCAAACAGAAACTATGGCTACACCTTC. Translated: CASSPNRNYGYTF.

V and J are TRBV9 and TRBJ2-5, with 7 positions matching TRBD2. Germline-derived CDR1 and CDR2 are SGDLS and YYNGEE. Unmatched junction bases numbered 3, after V lost 3 bases and J lost 1 base. CDR3 size: 14 residues. DNA of the CDR3: TGTGCCAGCAGCGCACTAGCGACCCAAGAGACCCAGTACTTC. Protein: CASSALATQETQYF.

V usage is TRBV7-9 and J usage is TRBJ2-5, with 10 positions matching TRBD2. With the DNA end fitting TRBJ2-7 better, the J assignment may be wrong. Per the germline V gene, CDR1 is SEHNR and CDR2 is FQNEAQ (reference sequence). CDR3 length: 15 amino acids. The CDR3 sequence: CASSFLAGVSYEQYF. DNA for the CDR3: TGTGCCAGCAGCTTTCTAGCGGGGGTCTCCTACGAGCAGTACTTC.

The J gene is TRBJ2-1, the V gene TRBV7-3; TRBD2 matches at 7 bases. The CDR3 loop spans 15 amino acids. The trim removed 2 bases at V and 5 bases at J, leaving 6 bases unmatched. Germline-derived CDR1 and CDR2 are SGHTA and FQGTGA. Written as DNA, the CDR3 is TGTGCCAGCAGCTTATCGAGCGGGAACCACAATGAGCAGTTCTTC. Protein: CASSLSSGNHNEQFF.